One and the same sample provided the 4 T cell receptor beta chains below, sequenced in a study of monozygotic twins with inflammatory bowel disease. TCRdb re-called the 5' RACE reads; one entry per CDR3 protein, DNA not given. Its table lists more than 350,000 distinct CDR3 sequences. Sequenced: blood. These receptor sequences come from a human donor with ulcerative colitis or Crohn's disease, or a healthy co-twin of an affected twin (not recorded which).

This sequence joins TRBV11-2 and TRBJ2-3; the D gene TCRdb calls, TRBD2, cannot be checked with no DNA. Germline assignment: CDR1 SGHAT and CDR2 FQNNGV. This CDR3 comprises 15 residues. CDR3 region: CASSLPGGFSDTQYF. The variable domain in full, completed from reference TRBV11-2 and TRBJ2-3, reads EAGVAQSPRYKIIEKRQSVAFWCNPISGHATLYWYQQILGQGPKLLIQFQNNGVVDDSQLPKDRFSAERLKGVDSTLKIQPAKLEDSAVYLCASSLPGGFSDTQYFGPGTRLTVL.

V usage is TRBV20-1 and J usage is TRBJ1-1; TCRdb names TRBD1, which stays unverified in the absence of DNA. The CDR3 has 15 amino acids. From germline, CDR1 is DFQATT and CDR2 SNEGSKA (reference sequence). The CDR3 is CSAPPGGVLNTEAFF.

The chain has TRBV15 and TRBJ1-5. The CDR3 consists of 20 residues. From germline, CDR1 is LNHNV and CDR2 YYDKDF (reference sequence). The CDR3 spells CATSKVVAGGRMNSNQPQHF.

This chain links TRBV9 with TRBJ2-5; TCRdb indicates TRBD1, and absent DNA this call remains unverified. Looked up from germline, CDR1 is SGDLS and CDR2 is YYNGEE. The CDR3 sequence is 16 residues long. CDR3 amino acids: CASSKGEGALQETQYF.